This record covers a single T cell receptor beta chain. No antigen is known for it. The data originate from a study of shared clonotypes between healthy human individuals. Study in general: Every donor yielded three CD4 naive, three CD4 memory, two CD8 naive and one CD8 memory plate. Overall study findings and caveats: Large depth notwithstanding, sorted-subset sequencing proved incomplete by rarefaction.

Naive-designated CD8 cells lacked CD45RO, were positively enriched for CCR7, and omitted terminally differentiated effector memory CD45RA+ cells. This CDR3 is 16 amino acids long. Looked up from germline, CDR1 is MNHNY and CDR2 is SVGAGI (reference sequence). Between the trimmed V and J ends, which lost 5 bases and 2 bases, there was a span of 17 bases. The study ran the assay at deep level. The table came from immunoSEQ multiplex PCR; TCRdb's copy has only in-frame clones and leaves some out. Of roughly 890,000 clones in the sample, around 92% were seen once. The sequenced sample was naive CD8+ T cells sorted from blood. The TCR was taken from a man younger than 45 in good health. The chain joins TRBV6-6 to TRBJ2-3; D possibly corresponds to TRBD1 (5 bases). The CDR3 loop reads CASSPKLQEYTDTQYF. The DNA of the CDR3 is TGTGCCAGCAGTCCCAAGTTACAGGAGTACACAGATACGCAGTATTTT.